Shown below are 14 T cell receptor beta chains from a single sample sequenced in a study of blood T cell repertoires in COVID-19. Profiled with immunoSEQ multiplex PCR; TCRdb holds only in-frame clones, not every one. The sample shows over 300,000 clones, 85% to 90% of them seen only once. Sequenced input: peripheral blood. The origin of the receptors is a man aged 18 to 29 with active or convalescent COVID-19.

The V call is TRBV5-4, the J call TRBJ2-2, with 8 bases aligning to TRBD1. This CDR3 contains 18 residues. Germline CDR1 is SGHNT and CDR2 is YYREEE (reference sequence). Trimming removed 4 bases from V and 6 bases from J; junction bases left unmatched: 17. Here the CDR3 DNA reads TGTGCCAGCAGCCCGCCTCCCTCGGACAGGGTACGGTCCGGGGAGCTGTTTTTT. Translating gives CASSPPPSDRVRSGELFF. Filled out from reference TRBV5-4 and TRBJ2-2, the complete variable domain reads ETGVTQSPTHLIKTRGQQVTLRCSSQSGHNTVSWYQQALGQGPQFIFQYYREEENGRGNFPPRFSGLQFPNYSSELNVNALELDDSALYLCASSPPPSDRVRSGELFFGEGSRLTVL.

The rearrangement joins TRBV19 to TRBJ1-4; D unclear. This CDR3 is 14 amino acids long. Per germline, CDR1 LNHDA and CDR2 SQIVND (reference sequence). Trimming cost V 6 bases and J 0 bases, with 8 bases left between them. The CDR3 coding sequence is TGTGCCAGTAGGAGGGAGCCAACTAATGAAAAACTGTTTTTT. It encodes CASRREPTNEKLFF.

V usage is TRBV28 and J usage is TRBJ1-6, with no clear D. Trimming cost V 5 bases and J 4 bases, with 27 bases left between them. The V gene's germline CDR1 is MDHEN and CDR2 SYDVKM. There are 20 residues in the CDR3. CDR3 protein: CASSPSRRSYGRYYNSPLHF. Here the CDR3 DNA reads TGTGCCAGCAGTCCCAGCAGGAGGTCATATGGGAGATATTATAATTCACCCCTCCACTTT.

Here the CDR3 DNA reads TGCGCCAGCAGCCAAGTTGCTAGCGGGGGGCGGGAGACCCAGTACTTC. It codes for CASSQVASGGRETQYF. The rearrangement links TRBV4-1 to TRBJ2-5; 11 bases fit TRBD2. V lost 1 base to trimming and J lost 5 bases; unmatched junction nucleotides: 6. The CDR3 spans 16 residues. Germline CDR1 reads MGHRA; CDR2 reads YSYEKL.

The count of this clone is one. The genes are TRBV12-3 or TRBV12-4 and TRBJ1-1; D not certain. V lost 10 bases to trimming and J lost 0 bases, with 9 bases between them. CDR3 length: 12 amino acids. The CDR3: CAMRSMNTEAFF. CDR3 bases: TGTGCCATGCGTTCCATGAACACTGAAGCTTTCTTT.

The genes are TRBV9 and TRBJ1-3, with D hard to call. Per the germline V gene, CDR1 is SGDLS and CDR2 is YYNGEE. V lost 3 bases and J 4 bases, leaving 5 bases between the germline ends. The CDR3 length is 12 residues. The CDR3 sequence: CASSGRGNTIYF. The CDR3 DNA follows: TGTGCCAGCAGCGGGAGGGGAAACACCATATATTTT.

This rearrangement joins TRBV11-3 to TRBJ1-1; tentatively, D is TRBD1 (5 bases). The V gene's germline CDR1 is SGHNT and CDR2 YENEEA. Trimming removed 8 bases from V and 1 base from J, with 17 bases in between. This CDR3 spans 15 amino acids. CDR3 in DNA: TGTGCCAGCTCCGAGGGAGGACACTCGAACACTGAAGCTTTCTTT. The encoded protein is CASSEGGHSNTEAFF.

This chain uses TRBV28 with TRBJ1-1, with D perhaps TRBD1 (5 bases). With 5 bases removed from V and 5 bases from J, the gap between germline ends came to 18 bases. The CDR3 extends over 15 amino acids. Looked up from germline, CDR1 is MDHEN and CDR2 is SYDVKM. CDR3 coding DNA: TGTGCCAGCAGTCCCCCCGCAGTCGGGGGGACTGAAGCTTTCTTT. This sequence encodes CASSPPAVGGTEAFF.

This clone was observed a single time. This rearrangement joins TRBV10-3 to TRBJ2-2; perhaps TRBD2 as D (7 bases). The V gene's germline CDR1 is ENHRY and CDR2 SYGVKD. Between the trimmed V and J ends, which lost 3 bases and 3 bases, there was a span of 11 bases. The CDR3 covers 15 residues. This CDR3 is CAISDEGGDTGELFF. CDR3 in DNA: TGTGCCATCAGTGATGAAGGGGGGGACACCGGGGAGCTGTTTTTT.

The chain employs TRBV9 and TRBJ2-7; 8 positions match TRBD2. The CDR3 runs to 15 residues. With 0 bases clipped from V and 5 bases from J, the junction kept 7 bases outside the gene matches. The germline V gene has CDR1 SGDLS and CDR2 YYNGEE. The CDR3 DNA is TGTGCCAGCAGCGTAGACTCTAGCGGGCTCAACGAGCAGTACTTC. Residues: CASSVDSSGLNEQYF.

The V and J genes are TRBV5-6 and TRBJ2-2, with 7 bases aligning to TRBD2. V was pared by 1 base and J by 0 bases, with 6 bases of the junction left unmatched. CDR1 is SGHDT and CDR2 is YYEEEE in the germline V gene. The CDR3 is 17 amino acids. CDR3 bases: TGTGCCAGCAGCTTGACCACGGGGGGAGCGAACACCGGGGAGCTGTTTTTT. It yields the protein CASSLTTGGANTGELFF.

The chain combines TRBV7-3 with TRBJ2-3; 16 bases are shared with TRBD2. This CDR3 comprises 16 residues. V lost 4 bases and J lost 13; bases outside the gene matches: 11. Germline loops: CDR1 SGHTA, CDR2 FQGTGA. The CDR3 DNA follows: TGTGCCAGCAGCTCCCCCGGGACTAGCGGGAGGGGGTCGAAGTATTTT. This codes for CASSSPGTSGRGSKYF.

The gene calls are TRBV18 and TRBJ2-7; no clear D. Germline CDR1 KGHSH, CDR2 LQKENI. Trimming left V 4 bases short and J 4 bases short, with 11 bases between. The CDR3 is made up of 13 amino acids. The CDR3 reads CASSQDVRYEQYF. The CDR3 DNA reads TGTGCCAGCTCACAGGATGTGAGGTACGAGCAGTACTTC.

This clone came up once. The chain's CDR3 is CASRPTGGVSEKLFF. CDR3 nucleotides: TGTGCCAGCAGGCCAACTGGGGGCGTGAGTGAAAAACTGTTTTTT. This chain uses TRBV5-6 with TRBJ1-4; TRBD1 is a possible D gene (6 bases). The CDR3 is 15 residues long. Per the germline V gene, CDR1 is SGHDT and CDR2 is YYEEEE. V was clipped by 5 bases and J by 7 bases, with 18 bases between them. Combining the CDR3 with reference TRBV5-6 and TRBJ1-4 gives the whole variable domain DAGVTQSPTHLIKTRGQQVTLRCSPKSGHDTVSWYQQALGQGPQFIFQYYEEEERQRGNFPDRFSGHQFPNYSSELNVNALLLGDSALYLCASRPTGGVSEKLFFGSGTQLSVL.